A single sample gave rise to the 28 T cell receptor beta chains below, sequenced in a study of PD-1 blockade in classical Hodgkin lymphoma. Libraries were prepared by immunoSEQ multiplex PCR; TCRdb keeps only in-frame clonotypes and omits some of them. The repertoire holds about 94,000 clones, nearly 90% seen once, with about 11% in the top ten. All patients experienced relapse after autologous stem cell transplantation, and brentuximab vedotin exposure was variable. The sequencing used peripheral blood mononuclear cells (PBMCs), collected before the second cycle of nivolumab. The source of these receptors is a human donor with classical Hodgkin lymphoma.

The chain joins TRBV11-2 to TRBJ2-3; 9 bases align to TRBD2. The germline CDR1 and CDR2 sequences are SGHAT and FQNNGV. There are 16 residues in the CDR3. V gave up 2 bases and J gave up 6 bases; unmatched junction bases: 9. The CDR3 DNA is TGTGCCAGCAGCTTAAATAGCGGGAGAGTTTTTGATACGCAGTATTTT. Translation: CASSLNSGRVFDTQYF. Filled out from reference TRBV11-2 and TRBJ2-3, the complete variable domain reads EAGVAQSPRYKIIEKRQSVAFWCNPISGHATLYWYQQILGQGPKLLIQFQNNGVVDDSQLPKDRFSAERLKGVDSTLKIQPAKLEDSAVYLCASSLNSGRVFDTQYFGPGTRLTVL.

The rearrangement joins TRBV13 to TRBJ2-5; D gene unclear. The V and J ends lost 4 bases and 4 bases respectively, with 16 bases between them. The length of the CDR3 is 15 residues. Germline CDR1 reads PRHDT; CDR2 reads FYEKMQ (reference sequence). CDR3 DNA sequence: TGTGCCAGCAGCTCGGACCCAAAAACCCTAGAGACCCAGTACTTC. Amino acid sequence: CASSSDPKTLETQYF.

J is TRBJ1-1 and V is TRBV10-3; D is undetermined. CDR1 is ENHRY, CDR2 SYGVKD, per germline. The germline V and J ends were trimmed by 8 bases and 0 bases, with 10 bases remaining between them. The CDR3 is made up of 13 amino acids. The CDR3 is CAIQQNMNTEAFF. CDR3 DNA: TGTGCCATCCAACAGAATATGAACACTGAAGCTTTCTTT.

The rearrangement joins TRBV29-1 to TRBJ2-3; 9 bases line up with TRBD2. The CDR3 is made up of 15 amino acids. The V and J ends lost 7 bases and 2 bases, in that order; junction bases with no gene match: 10. Germline loops: CDR1 SQVTM, CDR2 ANQGSEA. Written as DNA, the CDR3 is TGCAGCGGGGATAGGGCTAGCGGGAACACAGATACGCAGTATTTT. Its translation: CSGDRASGNTDTQYF.

This chain connects TRBV15 to TRBJ2-5; D possibly corresponds to TRBD2 (7 bases). The germline V gene encodes CDR1 LNHNV and CDR2 YYDKDF (reference sequence). V lost 4 bases and J lost 5, with 20 bases in between. This CDR3 is 16 amino acids long. DNA of the CDR3: TGTGCCACCAGCACCCCTCAGGCGGGGGCGAGGGAGACCCAGTACTTC. This encodes CATSTPQAGARETQYF.

The chain employs TRBV7-9 and TRBJ2-1; D not resolved. Germline V gene data show CDR1 as SEHNR and CDR2 as FQNEAQ (reference sequence). CDR3 length: 16 amino acids. Trimming cost V 5 bases and J 4 bases, with 18 bases left between them. The CDR3 region has the DNA TGTGCCAGCAGCACCACAGCCACACCGGCTTACAATGAGCAGTTCTTC. It is translated as CASSTTATPAYNEQFF.

V is TRBV27 and J is TRBJ1-4, with D tentatively TRBD1 (6 bases). Trimming took off 5 bases at V and 8 bases at J, with 18 bases between the two ends. The germline V gene encodes CDR1 MNHEY and CDR2 SMNVEV (reference sequence). The CDR3 consists of 15 residues. The CDR3 DNA is TGTGCCAGCAGTGCGCACACAGGGCCCAGCGAAAAACTGTTTTTT. Translated: CASSAHTGPSEKLFF. The full variable domain, in which reference TRBV27 and TRBJ1-4 provide the parts outside the CDR3, is EAQVTQNPRYLITVTGKKLTVTCSQNMNHEYMSWYRQDPGLGLRQIYYSMNVEVTDKGDVPEGYKVSRKEKRNFPLILESPSPNQTSLYFCASSAHTGPSEKLFFGSGTQLSVL.

The rearrangement links TRBV28 to TRBJ2-7; 10 bases map to TRBD2. This CDR3 spans 15 amino acids. Germline lookup yields CDR1 MDHEN and CDR2 SYDVKM. With V trimmed by 4 bases and J by 2 bases, 5 bases remained unmatched. CDR3 nucleotide sequence: TGTGCCAGCAGTTCCGGACTAGCGGTTGCCTACGAGCAGTACTTC. It translates to CASSSGLAVAYEQYF.

The chain uses TRBV6-1 and TRBJ2-7; tentatively, D is TRBD1 or TRBD2 (5 bases each). The CDR3 totals 14 residues. The V gene's germline CDR1 is MNHNS and CDR2 SASEGT. The V gene lost 3 bases and the J gene lost 2 bases, with 11 bases spanning the gap. CDR3 protein: CASSESWGTYEQYF. CDR3 coding DNA: TGTGCCAGCAGTGAGTCGTGGGGGACCTACGAGCAGTACTTC.

This chain links TRBV30 with TRBJ1-4; 7 nucleotides agree with TRBD1. V was pared by 5 bases and J by 7 bases, with 10 bases of the junction left unmatched. The CDR3 consists of 14 residues. From germline, CDR1 is GTSNPN and CDR2 SVGIG (reference sequence). This chain's CDR3 is CAWSVQGIGEKLFF. In nucleotides, the CDR3 is TGTGCCTGGTCTGTACAGGGGATCGGTGAAAAACTGTTTTTT.

The genes are TRBV28 and TRBJ2-3; tentative D call: TRBD2 (7 bases). The CDR3 runs 16 residues. Germline V gene sequence: CDR1 MDHEN, CDR2 SYDVKM. With 6 bases removed from V and 3 bases from J, the gap between germline ends came to 19 bases. The DNA of the CDR3 is TGTGCCAGCAGCCCGGGGGGCGCTGGGAGGACAGATACGCAGTATTTT. Amino acid sequence: CASSPGGAGRTDTQYF.

The chain couples TRBV13 to TRBJ2-3; 7 bases map to TRBD2. The CDR3 contains 15 residues. V lost 3 bases, J lost 2 bases, and 5 bases stayed unmatched. Germline V CDR1 and CDR2: PRHDT, FYEKMQ (reference sequence). The CDR3 DNA reads TGTGCCAGCAGCTTTCTCCTAGCGGACACAGATACGCAGTATTTT. Translating it yields CASSFLLADTDTQYF.

The rearrangement links TRBV29-1 to TRBJ2-3, with 9 bases identical to TRBD2. The CDR3 consists of 14 residues. The junction had 5 bases not matched to a gene; V was cut back by 6 bases and J by 1 base. Per germline, CDR1 SQVTM and CDR2 ANQGSEA. The CDR3: CSVTRTSGTDTQYF. The CDR3 DNA follows: TGCAGCGTAACTAGGACTAGCGGCACAGATACGCAGTATTTT.

The chain has TRBV18 and TRBJ2-1, with D tentatively TRBD2 (5 bases). The V gene lost 3 bases and the J gene lost 10 bases, with 13 bases spanning the gap. The CDR3 sequence is 13 residues long. Germline CDR1 is KGHSH and CDR2 is LQKENI. CDR3 DNA: TGTGCCAGCTCACCGGGGTTCAGCGGAGAGCAGTTCTTC. Its protein is CASSPGFSGEQFF. Complete variable domain (other parts from reference TRBV18 and TRBJ2-1): NAGVMQNPRHLVRRRGQEARLRCSPMKGHSHVYWYRQLPEEGLKFMVYLQKENIIDESGMPKERFSAEFPKEGPSILRIQQVVRGDSAAYFCASSPGFSGEQFFGPGTRLTVL.

This chain joins TRBV28 and TRBJ1-5; the D is unclear. The CDR3 spans 12 residues. Per the germline V gene, CDR1 is MDHEN and CDR2 is SYDVKM. The ends were cut back, 4 bases at V and 3 bases at J, with 4 bases in the middle. CDR3 sequence (DNA): TGTGCCAGCAGTTCCCACAATCAGCCCCAGCATTTT. Its protein is CASSSHNQPQHF.

The chain carries TRBV5-1 and TRBJ1-3; D not resolved. The V and J ends lost 0 bases and 2 bases respectively, with 6 bases between them. Germline lookup yields CDR1 SGHRS and CDR2 YFSETQ. The CDR3 length is 14 residues. The CDR3 DNA follows: TGCGCCAGCAGCTTGGCCGGGACTGGAAACACCATATATTTT. Amino acids: CASSLAGTGNTIYF.

The chain employs TRBV29-1 and TRBJ2-5, with TRBD1 identical over 8 bases. CDR3 length: 12 residues. Germline lookup yields CDR1 SQVTM and CDR2 ANQGSEA. V lost 4 bases, J lost 5 bases, and 3 bases stayed unmatched. The chain's CDR3 is CSVVQGGETQYF. The CDR3 DNA reads as TGCAGCGTTGTACAGGGGGGTGAGACCCAGTACTTC.

The chain is built from TRBV5-1 and TRBJ1-2; TRBD1 aligns across 10 bases. The V and J ends lost 3 bases and 10 bases, in that order; junction bases with no gene match: 12. The germline V gene encodes CDR1 SGHRS and CDR2 YFSETQ. This CDR3 region has 15 residues. The CDR3 loop is CASSSLGDRGRPYTF. The CDR3, as DNA: TGCGCCAGCAGCTCCCTCGGGGACAGGGGACGCCCCTACACCTTC.

J is TRBJ2-1 and V is TRBV4-1; 16 nucleotides agree with TRBD2. V lost 5 bases to trimming and J lost 0 bases; unmatched junction nucleotides: 4. CDR3 size: 18 residues. The germline gives CDR1 MGHRA, CDR2 YSYEKL. CDR3 sequence (DNA): TGCGCCAGCAGCAAGGGACTAGCGGGAGGGCCCTCCTACAATGAGCAGTTCTTC. Amino acid sequence: CASSKGLAGGPSYNEQFF.

In its sample, this clone was seen once. This sequence joins TRBV28 and TRBJ2-1; D gene unclear. The CDR3 is 13 residues long. The germline V gene has CDR1 MDHEN and CDR2 SYDVKM. Trimming stripped 2 bases from V and 5 bases from J, with 7 bases between. This CDR3 is CASSLGRNNEQFF. DNA for the CDR3: TGTGCCAGCAGTTTAGGACGGAACAATGAGCAGTTCTTC.

This chain connects TRBV5-1 to TRBJ1-5, with D hard to call. Germline lookup yields CDR1 SGHRS and CDR2 YFSETQ. The CDR3 spans 16 residues. The ends were cut back, 0 bases at V and 3 bases at J, with 13 bases in the middle. The CDR3 DNA reads TGCGCCAGCAGCTTGGCCCCGGTAGAAAACAATCAGCCCCAGCATTTT. Translating gives CASSLAPVENNQPQHF.

The chain is built from TRBV27 and TRBJ2-7; TRBD1 might be the D (5 bases). V was pared by 3 bases and J by 5 bases, with 14 bases between. CDR1 is MNHEY and CDR2 is SMNVEV in the germline V gene (reference sequence). The CDR3 covers 14 residues. The CDR3 region has the DNA TGTGCCAGCAGTTTGGGCACACAGGTCGACGAGCAGTACTTC. It codes for CASSLGTQVDEQYF.

The J gene is TRBJ1-1, the V gene TRBV14; 7 bases are shared with TRBD1. V was clipped by 5 bases and J by 5 bases; unmatched bases: 11. The germline V gene has CDR1 SGHDN and CDR2 FVKESK. This CDR3 comprises 15 residues. The CDR3 DNA reads TGTGCCAGCAGCGGCCCACAGGGGACAGTAACTGAAGCTTTCTTT. Translation: CASSGPQGTVTEAFF.

V usage is TRBV25-1 and J usage is TRBJ2-5; D remains ambiguous. Germline CDR1 MGHDK, CDR2 SYGVNS. V lost 4 bases and J lost 5, with 5 bases in between. There are 11 residues in the CDR3. The CDR3 protein is CASSAGETQYF. The CDR3 bases are TGTGCCAGCAGTGCTGGGGAGACCCAGTACTTC.

This clone was counted once. J is TRBJ2-7 and V is TRBV28; D tentatively reads TRBD1 or TRBD2 (5 bases each). There are 17 residues in the CDR3. CDR1 and CDR2 from the germline V gene are MDHEN and SYDVKM. V lost 5 bases, J lost 4 bases, and 24 bases lay in between. CDR3 amino acids: CASSEGLGSSSFYEQYF. In DNA form, the CDR3 reads TGTGCCAGCAGTGAGGGGTTAGGGTCCTCCTCTTTTTACGAGCAGTACTTC.

This chain uses TRBV7-2 with TRBJ2-2, with D perhaps TRBD1 or TRBD2 (6 bases each). This CDR3 comprises 17 residues. The V end was cut by 1 base, the J end by 7 bases, with 19 bases between. CDR1 is SGHTA, CDR2 FQGNSA, per germline. The chain's CDR3 is CASSLGRGRSLVGELFF. CDR3 nucleotide sequence: TGTGCCAGCAGCTTAGGCCGGGGGCGTAGTTTGGTCGGGGAGCTGTTTTTT.

The chain carries TRBV28 and TRBJ2-7; maybe TRBD2 (6 bases). The germline V gene encodes CDR1 MDHEN and CDR2 SYDVKM. The CDR3 has 12 residues. V lost 3 bases and J lost 5, with 8 bases in between. The CDR3 DNA sequence: TGTGCCAGCAGTTTTCCGGGGGACGAGCAGTACTTC. Translating it yields CASSFPGDEQYF.

V is TRBV6-5 and J is TRBJ2-1; D may be TRBD2 (6 bases). Deletions cut 4 bases from V and 6 bases from J, with 16 bases between. The CDR3 is made up of 15 amino acids. Germline V gives CDR1 MNHEY, CDR2 SVGAGI. CDR3 nucleotide sequence: TGTGCCAGCAGTTTTTCAGACTGGGGAGGCAATGAGCAGTTCTTC. It is translated as CASSFSDWGGNEQFF.